The T cell receptor beta chain under discussion was sequenced for a study of T cells in tuberculosis. Study-level points and caveats: Smaller alpha distances in active tuberculosis partly reflected shorter CDR3-alpha lengths.

Trimming removed 8 bases from V and 0 bases from J, with 11 bases in between. The CDR3 consists of 15 residues. CDR1 and CDR2 (germline): SGHTA, FQGNSA. Unsorted cryopreserved PBMC were sequenced, averaging about 92,000 T cells per clinical donor. Concerning this clone: The antigen is not known.

Repertoires were generated with immunoSEQ multiplex PCR, while TCRdb's copy carries only in-frame clones and drops some. The table includes 30,000 to 40,000 clones, around 96% detected once. The receptor was isolated from a donor aged 10-29 years with latent tuberculosis or without tuberculosis infection. This chain uses TRBV7-2 with TRBJ2-6; D might be TRBD2 (6 bases). Sequences were obtained from PBMCs. The CDR3 region is CASVRGGSGANVLTF. CDR3 DNA: TGTGCCAGCGTTCGGGGAGGCTCTGGGGCCAACGTCCTGACTTTC.